The 2 T cell receptor beta chains reported below all come from one sample, sequenced in a study of cytomegalovirus exposure and HLA in healthy donors. The PCR employed 60 Vbeta primers together with 13 Jbeta primers. Sequenced by immunoSEQ multiplex PCR; TCRdb stores in-frame clones only, minus some. Recorded for this sample: 100,000 to 150,000 clones. Sequencing input: PBMCs. These receptors originate from a man aged 18 to 29 in good health and CMV-seronegative.

CDR3 DNA: TGTGCCAGCAGTCCAACAAGGGACAGGGGCTACCCCTACGAGCAGTACTTC. The encoded protein is CASSPTRDRGYPYEQYF. The V call is TRBV2, the J call TRBJ2-7, with 10 bases matching TRBD1. Germline CDR1 is SNHLY and CDR2 is FYNNEI. CDR3 length: 17 residues. V lost 5 bases, J lost 2 bases, and 12 bases stayed unmatched.

This rearrangement joins TRBV10-3 to TRBJ2-7; 8 nucleotides align to TRBD1. V dropped 6 bases and J dropped 2; count of bases not matched to a gene: 3. Germline V lookup: CDR1 ENHRY, CDR2 SYGVKD. CDR3 length equals 13 residues. Written as DNA, the CDR3 is TGTGCCATCAGAAGACAGGGGACCTACGAGCAGTACTTC. The encoded protein is CAIRRQGTYEQYF.